This passage covers 4 T cell receptor beta chains from one sample sequenced in a study of blood T cell repertoires in COVID-19. The method was immunoSEQ multiplex PCR; TCRdb's version includes in-frame clones alone and lacks a portion of them. The table records 100,000 to 120,000 clones, 70% to 90% of them present only once. Sequenced: peripheral blood. Receptors originate from a human donor in a cohort sampled during active COVID-19.

CDR3 loop: CSVEVALGTDTQYF. The CDR3 bases are TGCAGCGTTGAAGTGGCTCTCGGCACAGATACGCAGTATTTT. The V call is TRBV29-1, the J call TRBJ2-3, with no clear D. The CDR3 has 14 residues. CDR1 is SQVTM, CDR2 ANQGSEA, per germline. Trimming stripped 1 base from V and 1 base from J, with 9 bases between.

The rearrangement uses TRBV7-3 and TRBJ1-1; D gene ambiguous. Deletions cut 4 bases from V and 1 base from J, with 7 bases between. Germline V gene lookup returns CDR1 SGHTA and CDR2 FQGTGA. The CDR3 has 13 amino acids. The CDR3 nucleotides are TGTGCCAGCAGCTCGCAGAAGAACACTGAAGCTTTCTTT. Protein sequence: CASSSQKNTEAFF.

The J gene is TRBJ2-7, the V gene TRBV28; 9 bases match TRBD1. The CDR3 has 14 residues. Trimming took 6 bases from V and 3 from J; bases not matched to a gene: 6. The germline V gene encodes CDR1 MDHEN and CDR2 SYDVKM. CDR3 bases: TGTGCCAGCAGGAAACAGGGGGCGGGCTACGAGCAGTACTTC. This gives the protein CASRKQGAGYEQYF.

This chain joins TRBV7-2 and TRBJ2-7; maybe TRBD2 (6 bases). This CDR3 comprises 15 residues. The V gene's germline CDR1 is SGHTA and CDR2 FQGNSA. V dropped 5 bases and J dropped 4 bases, with 18 bases sitting between them. CDR3 residues: CASSPMRGSPYEQYF. In DNA, the CDR3 is TGTGCCAGCAGCCCGATGCGGGGAAGCCCGTACGAGCAGTACTTC.